Listed below are T cell receptor beta chains from one sample, sequenced in a study of T cells after posttransplantation cyclophosphamide. The assay was immunoSEQ multiplex PCR, and TCRdb's table has in-frame clones only and misses some. The table has 16,000 or so clones, 92% seen once. Sequencing was performed on CD4+ T cells sorted from blood, taken after allogeneic stem cell transplant with posttransplant cyclophosphamide. Receptor source: a male patient between 60 and 69 years old who received an allogeneic stem cell transplant from a related donor and was CMV-positive. T cells may partly derive from the graft donor. The CDR3 runs from the conserved cysteine through the conserved F or W. The D gene is left open where the match is weak. Clone size appears in some rows only: once, few, many, or a class for an expanded clone.

d_call	j_call	v_call	clone_size	cdr3_aa	cdr3_nt
-	TRBJ1-4	TRBV30	-	CAWSVAPSNEKLFF	TGTGCCTGGAGTGTAGCCCCATCTAATGAAAAACTGTTTTTT
-	TRBJ2-5	TRBV5-1	-	CASNASPGETQYF	TGCGCCAGCAACGCCTCCCCAGGAGAGACCCAGTACTTC
-	TRBJ2-6	TRBV5-4	-	CASSSQAGIYSGANVLTF	TGTGCCAGCAGCTCACAGGCGGGGATCTACTCTGGGGCCAACGTCCTGACTTTC
TRBD1	TRBJ2-6	TRBV18	-	CASSRGQASSGANVLTF	TGTGCCAGCTCACGCGGACAGGCAAGCTCTGGGGCCAACGTCCTGACTTTC
-	TRBJ2-5	TRBV9	-	CASSEGTSAFQETQYF	TGTGCCAGCAGCGAGGGGACATCAGCCTTCCAAGAGACCCAGTACTTC
-	TRBJ1-6	TRBV19	once	CASSITGVNSPLHF	TGTGCCAGTAGCATTACAGGCGTGAATTCACCCCTCCACTTT
-	TRBJ1-1	TRBV6-6	-	CASSYGEGTEAFF	TGTGCCAGCAGTTACGGTGAGGGCACTGAAGCTTTCTTT
TRBD2	TRBJ2-5	TRBV5-8	few	CASSGSGGIQETQYF	TGTGCCAGCAGCGGTAGCGGGGGTATCCAAGAGACCCAGTACTTC
TRBD1	TRBJ1-6	TRBV19	-	CASSTPGQANSPLHF	TGTGCCAGTAGTACTCCCGGACAGGCAAATTCACCCCTCCACTTT
-	TRBJ1-6	TRBV6-4	-	CASSDVENSPLHF	TGTGCCAGCAGTGACGTTGAGAATTCACCCCTCCACTTT
-	TRBJ2-7	TRBV7-2	-	CASSLLRAEQYF	TGTGCCAGCAGCTTATTGAGGGCGGAGCAGTACTTC
-	TRBJ2-7	TRBV5-8	-	CASSVRTGYEQYF	TGTGCCAGCAGCGTCCGAACGGGCTACGAGCAGTACTTC
TRBD2	TRBJ2-7	TRBV7-2	once	CASSLSSGGFLYEQYF	TGTGCCAGCAGCTTATCGAGCGGGGGGTTCCTCTACGAGCAGTACTTC
-	TRBJ2-3	TRBV18	-	CASSHSEGRTDTQYF	TGTGCCAGCTCACATAGCGAGGGAAGGACAGATACGCAGTATTTT
TRBD1	TRBJ1-5	TRBV19	-	CASSSHRGLQPQHF	TGTGCCAGTAGCTCACACAGGGGGCTTCAGCCCCAGCATTTT
-	TRBJ2-3	TRBV5-8	-	CASSLGAATSTDTQYF	TGTGCCAGCAGCTTGGGGGCTGCTACTAGCACAGATACGCAGTATTTT
TRBD1	TRBJ1-2	TRBV10-3	-	CAISLPGTGGGYGYTF	TGTGCCATCAGTTTACCCGGGACAGGGGGAGGTTATGGCTACACCTTC
TRBD2	TRBJ2-7	TRBV4-3	-	CASSQVLAGGPYEQYF	TGCGCCAGCAGCCAAGTATTAGCGGGGGGGCCTTACGAGCAGTACTTC
-	TRBJ1-1	TRBV29-1	-	CSGTLGGTEAFF	TGCAGCGGGACACTGGGGGGGACTGAAGCTTTCTTT
TRBD2	TRBJ2-3	TRBV5-4	-	CASSSASGPTDTQYF	TGTGCCAGCAGCAGCGCTAGCGGCCCCACAGATACGCAGTATTTT
TRBD1	TRBJ1-6	TRBV6-6	-	CASSPDRGLSPLHF	TGTGCCAGCAGCCCCGACAGGGGGCTTTCCCCCCTCCACTTT
TRBD1	TRBJ1-5	TRBV28	-	CASSFRDRYSNQPQHF	TGTGCCAGCAGTTTCCGGGACAGGTATAGCAATCAGCCCCAGCATTTT
-	TRBJ1-4	TRBV5-1	-	CASSRAGDEKLFF	TGCGCCAGCTCCAGGGCGGGGGATGAAAAACTGTTTTTT
-	TRBJ1-1	TRBV7-8	-	CASSLTSEAFF	TGTGCCAGCAGCTTAACTTCTGAAGCTTTCTTT
-	TRBJ1-3	TRBV6-6	few	CASSRQGNTIYF	TGTGCCAGCAGTCGACAGGGAAACACCATATATTTT
-	TRBJ2-2	TRBV18	-	CASSPPQGLTGELFF	TGTGCCAGCTCACCACCGCAGGGACTCACCGGGGAGCTGTTTTTT
TRBD2	TRBJ2-1	TRBV4-2	-	CASTLGAGGGVNEQFF	TGTGCCAGCACCCTAGGCGCCGGCGGGGGGGTGAATGAGCAGTTCTTC
TRBD2	TRBJ2-3	TRBV7-9	-	CASSERAGTRNTDTQYF	TGTGCCAGCAGCGAACGGGCCGGGACTAGGAATACAGATACGCAGTATTTT
-	TRBJ1-6	TRBV11-1	-	CASSPQGGLNSPLHF	TGTGCCAGCAGCCCCCAAGGGGGTTTGAATTCCCCCCTCCACTTT
TRBD1	TRBJ2-7	TRBV19	-	CASRPPGQNSYEQYF	TGTGCCAGTAGACCACCGGGACAGAACTCCTACGAGCAGTACTTC
TRBD2	TRBJ2-1	TRBV5-4	-	CASSSPPGTSSEHEQFF	TGTGCCAGCAGCTCCCCCCCCGGGACTAGTTCTGAGCATGAGCAGTTCTTC
TRBD1	TRBJ1-6	TRBV5-1	-	CASSLMTGPNSPLHF	TGCGCCAGCAGCTTAATGACAGGGCCGAATTCACCCCTCCACTTT
TRBD2	TRBJ2-5	TRBV2	once	CASTRGVEAQYF	TGTGCCAGCACGCGGGGGGTGGAGGCCCAGTACTTC
-	TRBJ1-2	TRBV4-3	-	CASSRGNRAGGYGYTF	TGCGCCAGCAGCAGGGGGAACAGGGCCGGCGGCTATGGCTACACCTTC
TRBD2	TRBJ2-1	TRBV6-1	few	CASSTPTSGDEQFF	TGTGCCAGCAGTACCCCGACTAGCGGGGATGAGCAGTTCTTC
-	TRBJ2-3	TRBV15	few	CATSRDAGDTQYF	TGTGCCACCAGCAGAGATGCAGGAGATACGCAGTATTTT
-	TRBJ2-7	TRBV7-9	-	CASSFASSYEQYF	TGTGCCAGCAGCTTTGCCAGCTCCTACGAGCAGTACTTC
TRBD1	TRBJ2-1	TRBV4-3	-	CASSQVGDRGVAVGYNEQFF	TGCGCCAGCAGCCAAGTTGGGGACAGGGGAGTAGCGGTAGGCTACAATGAGCAGTTCTTC
-	TRBJ2-2	TRBV7-7	-	CASSHSWRTGELFF	TGTGCCAGCAGCCACAGCTGGCGCACCGGGGAGCTGTTTTTT
-	TRBJ2-1	TRBV5-1	-	CASSLGGDEQFF	TGCGCCAGCAGCTTGGGAGGAGATGAGCAGTTCTTC
-	TRBJ2-6	TRBV1	-	CTSCDVTTSGANVLTF	TGCACCAGCTGTGACGTGACAACCTCTGGGGCCAACGTCCTGACTTTC
-	TRBJ1-2	TRBV7-2	once	CASSPGGGRYGYTF	TGTGCCAGCAGTCCAGGTGGGGGGAGGTATGGCTACACCTTC
-	TRBJ2-7	TRBV28	-	CASSLSGFEQYF	TGTGCCAGCAGTTTATCGGGGTTCGAGCAGTACTTC
-	TRBJ2-5	TRBV7-9	-	CASSLATVETQYF	TGTGCCAGCAGCTTAGCGACAGTTGAGACCCAGTACTTC
TRBD1	TRBJ2-1	TRBV19	-	CASSIPGQGRNEQFF	TGTGCCAGTAGTATTCCGGGACAGGGACGAAATGAGCAGTTCTTC
-	TRBJ1-5	TRBV27	-	CASSLRGNQPQHF	TGTGCCAGCAGTTTAAGGGGTAATCAGCCCCAGCATTTT
TRBD2	TRBJ2-7	TRBV18	-	CASSRRTSGGSYEQYF	TGTGCCAGCTCACGTAGGACTAGCGGGGGATCCTACGAGCAGTACTTC
-	TRBJ2-3	TRBV10-3	-	CATRVGGSTDTQYF	TGTGCCACAAGAGTAGGGGGTAGCACAGATACGCAGTATTTT
-	TRBJ2-1	TRBV7-2	-	CASSLTSYNEQFF	TGTGCCAGCAGCTTGACTAGCTACAATGAGCAGTTCTTC
TRBD2	TRBJ2-5	TRBV5-5	once	CASSLGLAGGPGTQYF	TGTGCCAGCAGCTTGGGACTAGCGGGGGGGCCAGGGACCCAGTACTTC
-	TRBJ1-2	TRBV12-2	-	CASRLVQVSYGYTF	TGTGCAAGTCGCTTAGTTCAAGTGAGCTATGGCTACACCTTC
-	TRBJ1-6	TRBV5-5	-	CASSYRASGNSPLHF	TGTGCCAGCAGCTATAGGGCCAGCGGTAATTCACCCCTCCACTTT
-	TRBJ2-7	TRBV9	-	CASSVDGQTSYEQYF	TGTGCCAGCAGCGTAGATGGACAAACCTCCTACGAGCAGTACTTC